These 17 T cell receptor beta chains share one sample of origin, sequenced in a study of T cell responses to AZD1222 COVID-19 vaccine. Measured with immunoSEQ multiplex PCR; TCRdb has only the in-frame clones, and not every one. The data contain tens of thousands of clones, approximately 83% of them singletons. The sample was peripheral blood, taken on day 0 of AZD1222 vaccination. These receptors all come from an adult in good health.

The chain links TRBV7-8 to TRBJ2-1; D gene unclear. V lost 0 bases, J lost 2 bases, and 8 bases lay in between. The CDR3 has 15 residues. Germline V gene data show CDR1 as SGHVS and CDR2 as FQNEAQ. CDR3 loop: CASSLAHGTYNEQFF. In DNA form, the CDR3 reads TGTGCCAGCAGCTTAGCGCACGGAACCTACAATGAGCAGTTCTTC.

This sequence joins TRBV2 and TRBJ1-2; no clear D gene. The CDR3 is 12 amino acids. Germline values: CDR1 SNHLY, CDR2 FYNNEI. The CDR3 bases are TGTGTCCGGCCGGGAACTCTCTATGGCTACACCTTC. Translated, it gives CVRPGTLYGYTF.

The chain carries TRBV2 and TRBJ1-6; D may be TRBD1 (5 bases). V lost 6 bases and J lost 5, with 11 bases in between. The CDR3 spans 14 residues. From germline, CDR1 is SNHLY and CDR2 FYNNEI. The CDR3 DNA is TGTGCCAGCAGAGCGGGACCGGATAATTCACCCCTCCACTTT. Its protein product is CASRAGPDNSPLHF.

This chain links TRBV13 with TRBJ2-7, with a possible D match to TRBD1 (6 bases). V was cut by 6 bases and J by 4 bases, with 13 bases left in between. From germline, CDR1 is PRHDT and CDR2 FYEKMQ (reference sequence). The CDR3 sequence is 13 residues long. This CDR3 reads CASRLSDRYEQYF. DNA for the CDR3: TGTGCCAGCAGGCTTAGTGACAGGTACGAGCAGTACTTC.

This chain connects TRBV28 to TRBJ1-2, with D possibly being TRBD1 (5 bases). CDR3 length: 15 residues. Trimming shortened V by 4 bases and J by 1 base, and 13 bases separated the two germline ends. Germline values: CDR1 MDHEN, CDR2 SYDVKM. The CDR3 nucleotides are TGTGCCAGCAGTTCCTCGGGGGTTGATAACTATGGCTACACCTTC. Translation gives CASSSSGVDNYGYTF.

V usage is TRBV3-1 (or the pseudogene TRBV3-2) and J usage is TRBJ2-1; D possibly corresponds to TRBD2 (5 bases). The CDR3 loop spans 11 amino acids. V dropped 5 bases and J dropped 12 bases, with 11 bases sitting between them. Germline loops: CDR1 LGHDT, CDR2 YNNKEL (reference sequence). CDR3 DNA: TGTGCCAGCAGCGGACTTGGAGGGCAGTTCTTC. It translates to CASSGLGGQFF.

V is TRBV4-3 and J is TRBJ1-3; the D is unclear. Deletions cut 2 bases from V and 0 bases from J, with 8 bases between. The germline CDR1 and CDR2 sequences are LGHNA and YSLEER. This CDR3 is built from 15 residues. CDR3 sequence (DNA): TGCGCCAGCAGCCAAACCTGGACCTCTGGAAACACCATATATTTT. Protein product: CASSQTWTSGNTIYF.

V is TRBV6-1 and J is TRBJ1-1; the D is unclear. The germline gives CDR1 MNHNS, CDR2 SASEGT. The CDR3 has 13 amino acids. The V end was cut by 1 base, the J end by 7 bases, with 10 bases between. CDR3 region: CASSEELGFEAFF. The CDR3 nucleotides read TGTGCCAGCAGTGAAGAGTTGGGATTTGAAGCTTTCTTT.

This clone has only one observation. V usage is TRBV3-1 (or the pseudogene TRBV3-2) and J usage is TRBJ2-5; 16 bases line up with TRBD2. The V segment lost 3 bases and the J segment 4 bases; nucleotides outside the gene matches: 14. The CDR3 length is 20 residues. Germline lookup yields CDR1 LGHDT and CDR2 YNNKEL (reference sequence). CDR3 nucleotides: TGTGCCAGCAGCCAGTCACCAGGGACTAGCGGGAGGGCCGGGGGAGAGACCCAGTACTTC. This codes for CASSQSPGTSGRAGGETQYF.

CDR3 nucleotide sequence: TGTGCCAGCAGCGTATCGGGCTTTCATACGCAGTATTTT. Translated, it gives CASSVSGFHTQYF. The chain carries TRBV9 and TRBJ2-3, with D uncertain. Germline values: CDR1 SGDLS, CDR2 YYNGEE. CDR3 size: 13 residues. With 1 base removed from V and 7 bases from J, the gap between germline ends came to 10 bases.

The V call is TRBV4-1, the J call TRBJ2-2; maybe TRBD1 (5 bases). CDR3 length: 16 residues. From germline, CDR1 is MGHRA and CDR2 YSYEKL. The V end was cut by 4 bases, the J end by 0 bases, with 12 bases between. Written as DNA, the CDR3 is TGCGCCAGCAGCCCCGACAGCCTTCCGAACACCGGGGAGCTGTTTTTT. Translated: CASSPDSLPNTGELFF.

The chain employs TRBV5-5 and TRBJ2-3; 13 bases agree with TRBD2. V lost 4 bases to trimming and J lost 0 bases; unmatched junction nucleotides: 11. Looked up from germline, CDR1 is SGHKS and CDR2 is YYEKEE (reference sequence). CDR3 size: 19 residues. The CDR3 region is CASSPRTSGSRLSTDTQYF. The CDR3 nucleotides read TGTGCCAGCAGCCCAAGGACTAGCGGGAGTAGGCTCAGCACAGATACGCAGTATTTT.

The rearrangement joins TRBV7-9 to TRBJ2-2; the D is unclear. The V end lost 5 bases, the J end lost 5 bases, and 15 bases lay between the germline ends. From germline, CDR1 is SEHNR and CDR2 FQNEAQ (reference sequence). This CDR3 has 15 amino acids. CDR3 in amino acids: CASSADLYGTGELFF. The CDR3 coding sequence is TGTGCCAGCAGCGCGGACCTATACGGGACCGGGGAGCTGTTTTTT.

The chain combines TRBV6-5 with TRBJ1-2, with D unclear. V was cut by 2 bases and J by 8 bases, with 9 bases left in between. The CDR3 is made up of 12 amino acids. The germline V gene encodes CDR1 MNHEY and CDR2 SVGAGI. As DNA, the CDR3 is TGTGCCAGCAGTTACCGGCGCGGGGGCTACACCTTC. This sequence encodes CASSYRRGGYTF.

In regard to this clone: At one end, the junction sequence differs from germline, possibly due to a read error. CDR3 nucleotides: TGTGCTAGCAGCTTAGTTACGGGGATCCAAGAGACCCAGTACTTC. This translates into CASSLVTGIQETQYF. The J gene is TRBJ2-5, the V gene TRBV7-7; D may be TRBD2 (5 bases). The CDR3 length is 15 residues. CDR1 SSHAT and CDR2 FNYEAQ come from the germline V gene (reference sequence).

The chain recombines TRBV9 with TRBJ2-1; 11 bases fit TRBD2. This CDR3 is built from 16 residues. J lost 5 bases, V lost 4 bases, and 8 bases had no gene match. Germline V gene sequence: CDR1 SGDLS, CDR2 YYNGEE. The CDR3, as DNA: TGTGCCAGCAGCCCCGGACTAGCGGGCACACACAATGAGCAGTTCTTC. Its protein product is CASSPGLAGTHNEQFF.

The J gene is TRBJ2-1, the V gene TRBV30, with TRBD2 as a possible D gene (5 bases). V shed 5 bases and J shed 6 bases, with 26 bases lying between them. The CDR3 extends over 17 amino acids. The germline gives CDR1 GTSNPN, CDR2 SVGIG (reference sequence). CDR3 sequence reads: CAWSSWNWRVKSNEQFF. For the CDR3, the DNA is TGTGCCTGGTCTTCTTGGAACTGGCGGGTGAAAAGCAATGAGCAGTTCTTC. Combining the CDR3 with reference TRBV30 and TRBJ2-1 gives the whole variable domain SQTIHQWPATLVQPVGSPLSLECTVEGTSNPNLYWYRQAAGRGLQLLFYSVGIGQISSEVPQNLSASRPQDRQFILSSKKLLLSDSGFYLCAWSSWNWRVKSNEQFFGPGTRLTVL.